This TCR beta chain was captured in a study of cytomegalovirus exposure and HLA in healthy donors. Overall study findings and caveats: As a later analysis revealed, most CMV-associated TCR beta chains appeared HLA-restricted. Earlier findings revealed that most TCR beta V segments proved productive either about 87% or about 30% of the time. As a later analysis showed, a missense DCLRE1C variant was linked to trimming of TCR beta V- and J-genes.

Points on this clone: What it binds is unknown.

PCR involved 60 Vbeta and 13 Jbeta primers. Assay: immunoSEQ multiplex PCR; the TCRdb copy retains only in-frame clones and omits some. This repertoire includes about 51,000 clones. The CDR3 extends over 14 amino acids. V lost 8 bases and J lost 7, with 21 bases in between. Germline CDR1 reads MDHEN; CDR2 reads SYDVKM. Input material: PBMCs. The clonotype comes from a middle-aged man in good health and CMV-seropositive. The chain couples TRBV28 to TRBJ2-7, with D possibly TRBD2 on 6 matching bases. For the CDR3, the DNA is TGTGCCAGCCTTACTTCTGTGGGGACTGGAGAGCAGTACTTC. Amino acids: CASLTSVGTGEQYF.